The source of this TCR beta chain is a study of pediatric ulcerative colitis. The CDR3 is made up of 15 amino acids. Deletions cut 3 bases from V and 4 bases from J, with 13 bases between. Germline V gene sequence: CDR1 MDHEN, CDR2 SYDVKM. Clones were read by immunoSEQ multiplex PCR, and TCRdb kept only the in-frame ones, dropping some. This sample has about 9,500 clones, with approximately 88% found just once. This chain connects TRBV28 to TRBJ2-1; D remains unclear. Material for sequencing was blood. The receptor's source is a girl between 5 and 17 years old with moderate ulcerative colitis. The DNA for the CDR3 is TGTGCCAGCAGTTTTTTGCGGCCTCCTTACAATGAGCAGTTCTTC. It translates to CASSFLRPPYNEQFF.